This passage covers 14 T cell receptor beta chains from one sample sequenced in a study of blood T cell dynamics during melanoma immunotherapy (dated by TCRdb to 2018 to 2020). Library method: the immunoSEQ multiplex PCR assay. Sourced from immuneACCESS, this table was stored by TCRdb with only in-frame sequences that have V and J called. A share of the clones is absent; for the studies checked, an unresolved V gene accounts for under half, and the remainder has no known explanation. This sample lists about 10,000 clones; about four fifths were detected once. The ten largest make up about a sixth of the sample. Read against the paper, the sample's time point label means: week 3, after first cycle of checkpoint inhibitor. Sequenced material: blood, taken from a patient treated with checkpoint blockade. All receptors come from a human donor with melanoma.

This chain's CDR3 is CASGQTFNEKLFF. The CDR3 DNA reads TGTGCCAGCGGGCAGACCTTTAATGAAAAACTGTTTTTT. This chain uses TRBV6-5 with TRBJ1-4; D is unclear. Trimming stripped 8 bases from V and 4 bases from J, with 11 bases between. Germline CDR1 and CDR2: MNHEY and SVGAGI. This CDR3 comprises 13 residues.

This clone occurred once. The chain combines TRBV5-1 with TRBJ2-1; D gene ambiguous. The CDR3 extends over 14 amino acids. V gave up 0 bases and J gave up 5 bases, with 9 bases separating them. Germline CDR1 and CDR2: SGHRS and YFSETQ. CDR3 amino acids: CASSLVGSHNEQFF. In DNA form, the CDR3 reads TGCGCCAGCAGCTTGGTAGGTAGCCACAATGAGCAGTTCTTC.

There are a few counts of this clone. The rearrangement uses TRBV7-2 and TRBJ1-6; TRBD1 might be the D (6 bases). The CDR3 contains 15 residues. Trimming left V 0 bases short and J 5 bases short, with 8 bases between. CDR1 is SGHTA, CDR2 FQGNSA, per germline. The chain's CDR3 is CASSLAGGNNSPLHF. Here the CDR3 DNA reads TGTGCCAGCAGCTTAGCAGGGGGTAATAATTCACCCCTCCACTTT.

This sequence joins TRBV5-6 and TRBJ1-1; D not resolved. The CDR3 runs 15 residues. The germline V and J ends were trimmed by 4 bases and 3 bases, with 16 bases remaining between them. Germline CDR1 and CDR2: SGHDT and YYEEEE. The CDR3 sequence is CASSLRRVPDTEAFF. DNA of the CDR3: TGTGCCAGCAGCCTTCGACGGGTTCCGGACACTGAAGCTTTCTTT.

The V and J genes are TRBV11-2 and TRBJ1-5; no firm D call. This CDR3 is built from 13 residues. Trimming stripped 1 base from V and 1 base from J, with 2 bases between. Germline V gene data show CDR1 as SGHAT and CDR2 as FQNNGV. In DNA form, the CDR3 reads TGTGCCAGCAGCTTAGCCAGCAATCAGCCCCAGCATTTT. The encoded protein is CASSLASNQPQHF.

The chain combines TRBV7-3 with TRBJ2-7; 8 bases map to TRBD2. The CDR3 totals 15 residues. The germline CDR1 and CDR2 sequences are SGHTA and FQGTGA. Trimming took 2 bases from V and 5 from J; bases not matched to a gene: 8. For the CDR3, the DNA is TGTGCCAGCAGCTTATTGAGCGGGGGAATCGACGAGCAGTACTTC. Encoded protein: CASSLLSGGIDEQYF. Drawing the rest from reference TRBV7-3 and TRBJ2-7, the complete variable domain is GAGVSQTPSNKVTEKGKYVELRCDPISGHTALYWYRQSLGQGPEFLIYFQGTGAADDSGLPNDRFFAVRPEGSVSTLKIQRTERGDSAVYLCASSLLSGGIDEQYFGPGTRLTVT.

CDR3 sequence reads: CASSVEGQGRNEQFF. DNA for the CDR3: TGTGCCAGCAGCGTAGAGGGACAGGGGAGAAATGAGCAGTTCTTC. The chain is built from TRBV9 and TRBJ2-1; 10 bases are a match to TRBD1. This CDR3 has 15 residues. The germline V gene has CDR1 SGDLS and CDR2 YYNGEE. J lost 7 bases, V lost 0 bases, and 4 bases had no gene match.

This chain links TRBV6-5 with TRBJ2-4; D perhaps matches TRBD2 (6 bases). Germline lookup yields CDR1 MNHEY and CDR2 SVGAGI. The germline V and J ends were trimmed by 6 bases and 6 bases, with 18 bases remaining between them. This CDR3 has 15 amino acids. The CDR3 DNA follows: TGTGCCAGCAGCCCGGGGAGGCCCCCACTAAACATTCAGTACTTC. Amino acid sequence: CASSPGRPPLNIQYF.

The V gene is TRBV4-1, the J gene TRBJ1-6; D is undetermined. Germline V gene lookup returns CDR1 MGHRA and CDR2 YSYEKL. V was trimmed by 4 bases and J by 9 bases, leaving 22 bases between them. The CDR3 has 17 amino acids. CDR3: CASSPTGSPALSSPLHF. In nucleotides, the CDR3 is TGCGCCAGCAGCCCTACGGGCTCCCCGGCCTTATCTTCACCCCTCCACTTT.

This chain joins TRBV7-2 and TRBJ2-5; TRBD2 aligns across 7 bases. V trimming: 3 bases; J trimming: 5 bases; junction bases outside the gene matches: 3. CDR1 is SGHTA, CDR2 FQGNSA, per germline. The CDR3 extends over 13 amino acids. The CDR3 loop is CASSFAGEETQYF. The DNA for the CDR3 is TGTGCCAGCAGCTTCGCGGGGGAGGAGACCCAGTACTTC.

The gene calls are TRBV5-5 and TRBJ2-2, with D perhaps assigned TRBD1 or TRBD2 (5 bases each). CDR3 length: 15 residues. Trimming shortened V by 3 bases and J by 7 bases, and 16 bases separated the two germline ends. Germline V gene lookup returns CDR1 SGHKS and CDR2 YYEKEE (reference sequence). The CDR3 is CASSSRGEVSGELFF. For the CDR3, the DNA is TGTGCCAGCAGCTCCCGAGGGGAAGTTAGCGGGGAGCTGTTTTTT.

The chain is built from TRBV11-2 and TRBJ2-2; perhaps D is TRBD1 or TRBD2 (5 bases each). The germline V gene has CDR1 SGHAT and CDR2 FQNNGV. This CDR3 has 14 amino acids. V was pared by 4 bases and J by 5 bases, with 11 bases between. The CDR3 DNA is TGTGCCAGCAGCTGGCGAGAGGGGACCGGGGAGCTGTTTTTT. Its protein is CASSWREGTGELFF.

This sequence joins TRBV7-7 and TRBJ2-3, with 16 positions matching TRBD2. V dropped 4 bases and J dropped 7; count of bases not matched to a gene: 5. Per the germline V gene, CDR1 is SSHAT and CDR2 is FNYEAQ (reference sequence). The CDR3 totals 16 residues. This chain's CDR3 is CASSSGTSGGAYTQYF. In DNA form, the CDR3 reads TGTGCCAGCAGCTCTGGGACTAGCGGGGGGGCCTATACGCAGTATTTT.

V gene TRBV29-1 combines with J gene TRBJ2-5; 8 bases agree with TRBD1. The CDR3 is made up of 14 amino acids. Germline V gives CDR1 SQVTM, CDR2 ANQGSEA. V lost 5 bases and J lost 2; bases outside the gene matches: 7. The DNA of the CDR3 is TGCAGCGTTTCGGGACAGGCGGGGCAAGAGACCCAGTACTTC. Protein sequence: CSVSGQAGQETQYF.